This entry lists 27 T cell receptor beta chains sequenced from one sample in a study of blood T cell repertoires in COVID-19. Profiled with immunoSEQ multiplex PCR; TCRdb holds only in-frame clones, not every one. The sample holds over 200,000 clones, 88% seen once. The specimen sequenced was peripheral blood. The origin of the receptors is a man aged 18-30 years with active or convalescent COVID-19.

This chain links TRBV5-1 with TRBJ2-5; unclear D gene. Germline V gene lookup returns CDR1 SGHRS and CDR2 YFSETQ. The CDR3 is 14 amino acids. V lost 0 bases to trimming and J lost 0 bases, with 6 bases between them. This chain's CDR3 is CASSLDPNQETQYF. CDR3 sequence (DNA): TGCGCCAGCAGCTTGGATCCCAACCAAGAGACCCAGTACTTC.

In this sample, this clone turned up a few times. The identical CDR3 is also encoded by other nucleotide sequences in the sample. The chain combines TRBV30 with TRBJ1-1, with D perhaps matching TRBD1 (5 bases). CDR3 size: 14 residues. Per germline, CDR1 GTSNPN and CDR2 SVGIG (reference sequence). The V gene lost 3 bases and the J gene lost 1 base, with 12 bases spanning the gap. CDR3 loop: CAWSALRANTEAFF. CDR3 nucleotides: TGTGCCTGGAGCGCCCTCAGGGCGAACACTGAAGCTTTCTTT.

This clone was seen only once. The chain employs TRBV5-1 and TRBJ1-2; TRBD1 matches 9 bases. This CDR3 has 14 residues. V lost 3 bases and J lost 7; bases outside the gene matches: 7. The germline CDR1 and CDR2 sequences are SGHRS and YFSETQ. CDR3 nucleotides: TGCGCCAGCAGCTCGGGACAGGGAGATGTTGGCTACACCTTC. Its translation is CASSSGQGDVGYTF.

The rearrangement uses TRBV6-8 and TRBJ2-3; D is unresolved. The CDR3 is 15 amino acids. In germline, CDR1 is MNHGY, CDR2 SAAAGT. Trimming cost V 0 bases and J 1 base, with 8 bases left between them. The CDR3: CASSYSVDRTDTQYF. DNA for the CDR3: TGTGCCAGCAGTTACTCGGTAGATCGCACAGATACGCAGTATTTT.

The sample holds one count of this clone. The rearrangement joins TRBV5-6 to TRBJ1-4; unclear D gene. Trimming stripped 4 bases from V and 6 bases from J, with 16 bases between. This CDR3 comprises 15 residues. The V gene's germline CDR1 is SGHDT and CDR2 YYEEEE. DNA of the CDR3: TGTGCCAGCAGCCCCCTTCCCGCGGGAGATGAAAAACTGTTTTTT. It translates to CASSPLPAGDEKLFF. The full variable domain, its missing parts supplied by reference TRBV5-6 and TRBJ1-4, is DAGVTQSPTHLIKTRGQQVTLRCSPKSGHDTVSWYQQALGQGPQFIFQYYEEEERQRGNFPDRFSGHQFPNYSSELNVNALLLGDSALYLCASSPLPAGDEKLFFGSGTQLSVL.

The rearrangement links TRBV6-4 to TRBJ2-7, with 12 bases matching TRBD2. There are 19 residues in the CDR3. Germline trimming cut 0 bases from V and 3 bases from J; bases unmatched to any gene: 12. CDR1 MRHNA and CDR2 SNTAGT come from the germline V gene. The CDR3 reads CASSDSVGTLAGGIYEQYF. The CDR3 DNA is TGTGCCAGCAGTGACTCGGTAGGGACGCTAGCGGGAGGGATCTACGAGCAGTACTTC.

This chain uses TRBV30 with TRBJ1-2, with TRBD1 identical over 7 bases. The CDR3 sequence is 11 residues long. Trimming cost V 5 bases and J 8 bases; bases outside gene matches: 5. Germline CDR1 reads GTSNPN; CDR2 reads SVGIG (reference sequence). The CDR3 sequence: CAWETGVGYTF. As DNA, the CDR3 is TGTGCCTGGGAAACAGGGGTCGGCTACACCTTC.

The genes are TRBV2 and TRBJ2-2; a weak D match, TRBD1 (5 bases). Germline V gives CDR1 SNHLY, CDR2 FYNNEI. The CDR3 length is 15 residues. Trimming left V 6 bases short and J 1 base short, with 12 bases between. Here the CDR3 reads CASRGGQGNTGELFF. The CDR3 coding sequence is TGTGCCAGCAGGGGTGGGCAGGGGAACACCGGGGAGCTGTTTTTT.

This clone was observed a few times. The rearrangement uses TRBV7-9 and TRBJ2-7; the match to TRBD2 covers 11 bases. The CDR3 extends over 14 amino acids. Trimming took 4 bases from V and 2 from J; bases not matched to a gene: 1. Germline V gene lookup returns CDR1 SEHNR and CDR2 FQNEAQ (reference sequence). In DNA, the CDR3 is TGTGCCAGCAGCTCGGGACTAGCGGCCTACGAGCAGTACTTC. This codes for CASSSGLAAYEQYF.

This rearrangement joins TRBV19 to TRBJ2-3; 8 bases map to TRBD2. CDR1 and CDR2 from the germline V gene are LNHDA and SQIVND (reference sequence). The CDR3 is 14 residues long. J lost 7 bases, V lost 4 bases, and 7 bases had no gene match. The CDR3 bases are TGTGCCAGTAGTAACAGCGGGAGTGGATATACGCAGTATTTT. It encodes CASSNSGSGYTQYF.

J is TRBJ1-2 and V is TRBV2; 8 bases map to TRBD1. The junction had 6 bases not matched to a gene; V was cut back by 6 bases and J by 6 bases. The germline gives CDR1 SNHLY, CDR2 FYNNEI. There are 13 residues in the CDR3. The CDR3 region is CASRRTGSDGYTF. The CDR3 nucleotides are TGTGCCAGCAGGCGGACAGGGTCCGATGGCTACACCTTC.

V gene TRBV4-2 combines with J gene TRBJ2-7, with D maybe TRBD1 (6 bases). This CDR3 is 14 amino acids long. Germline CDR1 and CDR2: LGHNA and YNFKEQ. Trimming pared 4 bases from V and 1 base from J, leaving 11 bases between. CDR3 loop: CASSPGEPSYEQYF. The CDR3 bases are TGTGCCAGCAGCCCAGGGGAGCCTTCCTACGAGCAGTACTTC.

This sequence joins TRBV11-2 and TRBJ2-1; 7 bases match TRBD2. V lost 1 base and J lost 10; bases outside the gene matches: 13. This CDR3 spans 16 amino acids. Germline assignment: CDR1 SGHAT and CDR2 FQNNGV. As DNA, the CDR3 is TGTGCCAGCAGCTTAGTGGCCGGGGGGAGTGTCCACGAGCAGTTCTTC. It translates to CASSLVAGGSVHEQFF.

The CDR3 DNA sequence: TGTGCCAGCAGCCGTGGGGGCGACACTGAAGCTTTCTTT. This encodes CASSRGGDTEAFF. The chain employs TRBV7-9 and TRBJ1-1, with D possibly being TRBD1 (6 bases). V was shortened by 5 bases and J by 3 bases, with 10 bases between the two germline ends. Germline values: CDR1 SEHNR, CDR2 FQNEAQ (reference sequence). The CDR3 consists of 13 residues.

The J gene is TRBJ2-5, the V gene TRBV7-9, with TRBD2 matching 16 bases. Trimming cost V 4 bases and J 4 bases; bases outside gene matches: 12. Germline CDR1 and CDR2: SEHNR and FQNEAQ (reference sequence). The CDR3 loop spans 19 amino acids. CDR3 sequence (DNA): TGTGCCAGCAGCTCTAGCCTCGGGACTAGCGGGAGGGCAGGAGAGACCCAGTACTTC. Protein: CASSSSLGTSGRAGETQYF.

The rearrangement links TRBV3-1 (or the pseudogene TRBV3-2) to TRBJ2-5; D unclear. CDR3 size: 13 residues. V lost 3 bases, J lost 5 bases, and 10 bases lay in between. Per germline, CDR1 LGHDT and CDR2 YNNKEL (reference sequence). This CDR3 reads CASSQGPSETQYF. As DNA, the CDR3 is TGTGCCAGCAGCCAGGGCCCCTCGGAGACCCAGTACTTC.

The V call is TRBV28, the J call TRBJ2-7; weak D call: TRBD1 (6 bases). This CDR3 spans 14 amino acids. Germline CDR1 and CDR2: MDHEN and SYDVKM. Trimming removed 6 bases from V and 0 bases from J, with 12 bases in between. DNA of the CDR3: TGTGCCAGCAGCTCAATCAGGGGCTCCTACGAGCAGTACTTC. Translating it yields CASSSIRGSYEQYF.

The chain employs TRBV27 and TRBJ2-2; TRBD1 matches 12 bases. The CDR3 runs to 16 residues. V lost 6 bases and J lost 7; bases outside the gene matches: 9. The germline V gene encodes CDR1 MNHEY and CDR2 SMNVEV (reference sequence). This chain's CDR3 is CASSLLGTGGLGELFF. CDR3 sequence (DNA): TGTGCCAGCAGCTTACTAGGGACAGGGGGCCTCGGGGAGCTGTTTTTT.

DNA of the CDR3: TGTGCCAGCAAGAGGCCTGTGAACACTGAAGCTTTCTTT. This encodes CASKRPVNTEAFF. V is TRBV28 and J is TRBJ1-1, with unresolved D. V was clipped by 7 bases and J by 0 bases, with 9 bases between them. The CDR3 loop spans 13 amino acids. In germline, CDR1 is MDHEN, CDR2 SYDVKM.

In its sample, this clone was seen a few times. This chain joins TRBV29-1 and TRBJ2-3; 11 nucleotides line up with TRBD2. Looked up from germline, CDR1 is SQVTM and CDR2 is ANQGSEA. The CDR3 is 18 amino acids. Unmatched junction bases numbered 14, after V lost 4 bases and J lost 2 bases. Here the CDR3 reads CSVGGGGGLAGITDTQYF. CDR3 sequence (DNA): TGCAGCGTTGGAGGGGGGGGCGGACTAGCGGGCATCACAGATACGCAGTATTTT.

A word on this clone: A junction end diverges from the germline sequence, so it may reflect a read error. The rearrangement uses TRBV3-1 (or the pseudogene TRBV3-2) and TRBJ1-2; no reliable D call. CDR3 size: 13 residues. Germline V gene sequence: CDR1 LGHDT, CDR2 YNNKEL (reference sequence). CDR3 residues: CASSQVSTYSYTF. Written as DNA, the CDR3 is TGTGCCAGCAGCCAAGTGAGCACCTATAGCTACACCTTC.

The chain is built from TRBV10-3 and TRBJ1-6; D uncertain. The V and J ends lost 8 bases and 9 bases respectively, with 11 bases between them. The CDR3 contains 12 residues. Germline assignment: CDR1 ENHRY and CDR2 SYGVKD. CDR3 amino acids: CAIQNPPSPLHF. CDR3 in DNA: TGTGCCATCCAGAATCCCCCTTCACCCCTCCACTTT.

This clone was seen a few times. The J gene is TRBJ1-6, the V gene TRBV6-5; D may be TRBD1 (5 bases). CDR1 is MNHEY, CDR2 SVGAGI, per germline. The V and J ends lost 4 bases and 10 bases respectively, with 14 bases between them. The CDR3 loop spans 14 amino acids. CDR3 sequence: CASSWGRGESPLHF. DNA of the CDR3: TGTGCCAGCAGTTGGGGCCGAGGAGAGTCACCCCTCCACTTT.

The V gene is TRBV2, the J gene TRBJ1-4; D unresolved. The CDR3 is 14 residues long. Looked up from germline, CDR1 is SNHLY and CDR2 is FYNNEI. Trimming pared 2 bases from V and 11 bases from J, leaving 15 bases between. Here the CDR3 reads CASSENGREGKLFF. The CDR3 DNA sequence: TGTGCCAGCAGTGAAAACGGGCGGGAGGGCAAACTGTTTTTT.

The chain links TRBV6-5 to TRBJ1-5; 9 nucleotides line up with TRBD1. This CDR3 is built from 15 residues. With 6 bases clipped from V and 6 bases from J, the junction kept 9 bases outside the gene matches. The germline V gene encodes CDR1 MNHEY and CDR2 SVGAGI. The CDR3 DNA sequence: TGTGCCAGCAGCACGGGACAGGGACCGGGTCAGCCCCAGCATTTT. Its protein product is CASSTGQGPGQPQHF.

The chain combines TRBV15 with TRBJ1-1; weak D call: TRBD1 (5 bases). Trimming left V 5 bases short and J 3 bases short, with 10 bases between. From germline, CDR1 is LNHNV and CDR2 YYDKDF (reference sequence). The CDR3 runs 13 residues. This chain's CDR3 is CATSALQDTEAFF. DNA of the CDR3: TGTGCCACCAGCGCCCTACAGGACACTGAAGCTTTCTTT.

The genes are TRBV6-1 and TRBJ1-4; D gene ambiguous. Germline V gene data show CDR1 as MNHNS and CDR2 as SASEGT. V gave up 3 bases and J gave up 0 bases, with 8 bases separating them. The CDR3 sequence is 15 residues long. The CDR3 sequence: CASSEMRPTNEKLFF. The CDR3 DNA follows: TGTGCCAGCAGTGAGATGAGGCCAACTAATGAAAAACTGTTTTTT.